The rows below give T cell receptor beta chains drawn from one sample of a study of tumor-infiltrating lymphocytes in primary liver carcinoma. Each CDR3 protein gets one entry after TCRdb re-called the multiplex PCR reads with MiXCR. The sample yields fewer than 110,000 distinct CDR3 sequences, around two thirds seen once. The specimen sequenced was liver tumor tissue from sampling region 2. These receptors were obtained from a woman aged 55-70 years with primary liver carcinoma and hepatitis B virus infection. Each CDR3 is given without its conserved first and last residue. The order of the fields is CDR3 protein, V gene, J gene.

IVERRYTQY	TRBV29-1	TRBJ2-3
ASINRDRGSSGKRWGINEQF	TRBV6-6	TRBJ2-1
ASSGTRDMGAYNEQF	TRBV10-1	TRBJ2-1
ATSEGRGEANVLT	TRBV24-1	TRBJ2-6
TSSLDLSVLAGEGIDTQY	TRBV11-2	TRBJ2-3
ASSPFTQQRRGNRTDTQY	TRBV7-9	TRBJ2-3
ASSPRGLAGGYEQF	TRBV11-2	TRBJ2-1
ASSARGHNEQL	TRBV11-3	TRBJ2-1
TSSEPGLAELF	TRBV11-2	TRBJ2-2
ASSTGNLNEQF	TRBV19	TRBJ2-1
ASSESGGQIQY	TRBV10-1	TRBJ2-4
ASVETGRSMNTEAF	TRBV6-5	TRBJ1-1
ASSPPALGPSSYNEQF	TRBV28	TRBJ2-1
ASSLDRSSIDTQY	TRBV11-2	TRBJ2-3
APPGADMNTEAF	TRBV12-3/TRBV12-4	TRBJ1-1
ASSLALDIPLH	TRBV11-2	TRBJ1-6
ASSMGQHYNSPLH	TRBV11-2	TRBJ1-6
ATRRTGSYHEQF	TRBV6-1	TRBJ2-1
SSYTDTQY	TRBV29-1	TRBJ2-3
ASSLVWAANTGEKF	TRBV7-8	TRBJ2-2
ASKFTSTYEQY	TRBV28	TRBJ2-7
ASTHSPRYSSYNEQF	TRBV6-5	TRBJ2-1
SVTSFSYNEQF	TRBV29-1	TRBJ2-1
ASSVRGSGGNQPQH	TRBV28	TRBJ1-5
ARSQMTGGLEAF	TRBV14	TRBJ1-1
ASGYETGRNTEAL	TRBV6-2/TRBV6-3	TRBJ1-1
VISWGGTRTYVQY	TRBV11-1	TRBJ2-7
ASSEPRRRNTETF	TRBV6-6	TRBJ1-1
ASSLGQRDAGELF	TRBV28	TRBJ2-2
SAESGTSANEHF	TRBV29-1	TRBJ2-1
ASSFRTSTDTQY	TRBV11-3	TRBJ2-3